These 25 T cell receptor beta chains came from one sample sequenced in a study of T-cell reconstitution after alpha-beta-depleted transplantation in children. TCRbeta library preparation incorporated unique molecular identifiers. TCRdb reprocessed the PCR reads via MiXCR and lists one record per CDR3 protein. The sample records around 700,000 distinct CDR3 sequences, around 13% being singletons. The input for sequencing was PBMCs, taken before TCRalphabeta/CD19-depleted stem cell transplant. The receptor set was obtained from a girl under 10 years old with congenital amegakaryocytic thrombocytopenia, due to receive a stem cell transplant.

This clonotype showed up many times. V is TRBV11-2 and J is TRBJ2-7; D is possibly TRBD1 (6 bases). V was trimmed by 2 bases and J by 5 bases, leaving 10 bases between them. The CDR3 runs to 13 residues. Germline values: CDR1 SGHAT, CDR2 FQNNGV. The CDR3 here is CASSLNRVNEQYF. The CDR3 nucleotides are TGTGCCAGCAGCTTAAACAGGGTCAACGAGCAGTACTTC.

This clonotype turned up a few times. The chain has TRBV5-1 and TRBJ2-7; 12 nucleotides align to TRBD1. V gave up 1 base and J gave up 6 bases; unmatched junction bases: 5. The CDR3 spans 15 residues. The V gene's germline CDR1 is SGHRS and CDR2 YFSETQ. The CDR3 loop is CASSLPGTGGLEQYF. Here the CDR3 DNA reads TGCGCCAGCAGCTTGCCCGGGACAGGGGGCCTCGAGCAGTACTTC.

This clonotype has just a few counts. V gene TRBV2 combines with J gene TRBJ2-7, with D perhaps given as TRBD1 or TRBD2 (5 bases each). Trimming cost V 4 bases and J 0 bases, with 7 bases left between them. The CDR3 is 13 amino acids. CDR1 SNHLY and CDR2 FYNNEI come from the germline V gene. The CDR3 sequence is CASSGDVSYEQYF. CDR3 coding DNA: TGTGCCAGCAGTGGGGACGTCTCCTACGAGCAGTACTTC.

CDR3 region: CASSPWRNYEQYF. The CDR3 DNA is TGTGCCAGCTCACCTTGGCGGAACTACGAGCAGTACTTC. This sequence joins TRBV18 and TRBJ2-7; D is unresolved. V lost 3 bases, J lost 3 bases, and 9 bases lay in between. This CDR3 comprises 13 residues. Germline assignment: CDR1 KGHSH and CDR2 LQKENI.

This clonotype was recorded at least ten times. The V call is TRBV5-1, the J call TRBJ2-7; 8 positions match TRBD2. The J segment lost 3 bases and the V segment lost 1 base, leaving 3 bases of the junction unmatched. This CDR3 spans 14 amino acids. Germline V gives CDR1 SGHRS, CDR2 YFSETQ. In DNA form, the CDR3 reads TGCGCCAGCAGCTTGCGTAGCGGGATCTACGAGCAGTACTTC. Its protein is CASSLRSGIYEQYF.

The V gene is TRBV7-9, the J gene TRBJ2-7; 8 bases are shared with TRBD2. The germline CDR1 and CDR2 sequences are SEHNR and FQNEAQ (reference sequence). The CDR3 covers 15 residues. V lost 5 bases to trimming and J lost 0 bases; unmatched junction nucleotides: 6. The CDR3 coding sequence is TGTGCCAGCAGCCCCACTAGCGGCATCTCCTACGAGCAGTACTTC. Residues: CASSPTSGISYEQYF.

This clonotype was seen only a few times. DNA of the CDR3: TGCGCCAGCAGCTACCCGGGACTGAACACCGGGGAGCTGTTTTTT. Translating it yields CASSYPGLNTGELFF. V is TRBV5-1 and J is TRBJ2-2; tentatively, D is TRBD2 (6 bases). The CDR3 has 15 residues. Trimming took 3 bases from V and 1 from J, leaving 10 bases between them. Germline CDR1 is SGHRS and CDR2 is YFSETQ.

The table lists this clonotype with many counts. V usage is TRBV5-1 and J usage is TRBJ2-5; no firm D call. This CDR3 has 10 residues. Trimming stripped 3 bases from V and 7 bases from J, with 4 bases between. CDR1 SGHRS and CDR2 YFSETQ come from the germline V gene. The CDR3 is CASSSRTQYF. The DNA of the CDR3 is TGCGCCAGCAGCTCCCGGACCCAGTACTTC. Full variable domain (outside the CDR3, taken from reference TRBV5-1 and TRBJ2-5): KAGVTQTPRYLIKTRGQQVTLSCSPISGHRSVSWYQQTPGQGLQFLFEYFSETQRNKGNFPGRFSGRQFSNSRSEMNVSTLELGDSALYLCASSSRTQYFGPGTRLLVL.

This clonotype showed up just a few times. The chain is built from TRBV7-9 and TRBJ1-6, with 10 bases lining up with TRBD1. The junction had 5 bases not matched to a gene; V was cut back by 5 bases and J by 7 bases. This CDR3 has 15 amino acids. Germline V gives CDR1 SEHNR, CDR2 FQNEAQ (reference sequence). CDR3 bases: TGTGCCAGCAGCATAACGGGACAGGGGAATTCACCCCTCCACTTT. It specifies CASSITGQGNSPLHF.

This clonotype was detected many times. The rearrangement links TRBV5-1 to TRBJ2-1; 9 positions match TRBD2. CDR1 is SGHRS and CDR2 is YFSETQ in the germline V gene. Trimming at V came to 1 base and at J to 10 bases, leaving 6 bases not matched to a gene. The CDR3 spans 14 residues. CDR3 DNA sequence: TGCGCCAGCAGCTTGTTAGCGGGAGAGGGGGAGCAGTTCTTC. This gives the protein CASSLLAGEGEQFF.

This clonotype was recorded at least ten times. The chain has TRBV6-5 and TRBJ2-4, with a weak D call TRBD2 (5 bases). The CDR3 sequence is 17 residues long. Germline CDR1 is MNHEY and CDR2 is SVGAGI. Trimming pared 0 bases from V and 7 bases from J, leaving 19 bases between. The CDR3 DNA reads as TGTGCCAGCAGTTACTCTGTGGTCAGGTTGGACTGGAACATTCAGTACTTC. Translating gives CASSYSVVRLDWNIQYF.

This clonotype was seen at least ten times. The rearrangement links TRBV20-1 to TRBJ2-2; unclear D gene. This CDR3 spans 16 amino acids. Trimming stripped 0 bases from V and 4 bases from J, with 15 bases between. The germline V gene has CDR1 DFQATT and CDR2 SNEGSKA (reference sequence). CDR3 residues: CSARDMRGTLTGELFF. CDR3 coding DNA: TGCAGTGCTAGAGATATGCGCGGTACCCTCACCGGGGAGCTGTTTTTT.

This clonotype was seen a few times. CDR3 sequence: CASSEPGTSSPPSSYNEQFF. The CDR3, as DNA: TGTGCCAGCAGTGAACCCGGGACTAGTTCTCCCCCGAGCTCCTACAATGAGCAGTTCTTC. The V and J genes are TRBV25-1 and TRBJ2-1, with TRBD2 identical over 8 bases. The V segment lost 2 bases and the J segment 0 bases; nucleotides outside the gene matches: 15. Germline V gene data show CDR1 as MGHDK and CDR2 as SYGVNS. This CDR3 has 20 residues.

This clonotype appeared many times. The chain couples TRBV7-8 to TRBJ2-3; D not certain. Trimming pared 7 bases from V and 4 bases from J, leaving 9 bases between. This CDR3 spans 12 amino acids. In germline, CDR1 is SGHVS, CDR2 FQNEAQ. DNA for the CDR3: TGTGCCAGCACCCCGGTCGCAGATACGCAGTATTTT. Protein product: CASTPVADTQYF.

This clonotype was seen at least ten times. The CDR3 is CASSLDLGTDTQYF. CDR3 nucleotides: TGCGCCAGCAGCTTGGACTTAGGCACAGATACGCAGTATTTT. V usage is TRBV5-1 and J usage is TRBJ2-3; D gene unclear. The V end lost 0 bases, the J end lost 1 base, and 6 bases lay between the germline ends. CDR1 is SGHRS and CDR2 is YFSETQ in the germline V gene. This CDR3 comprises 14 residues.

J is TRBJ2-7 and V is TRBV12-3 or TRBV12-4, with D perhaps matching TRBD1 (6 bases). Trimming took off 7 bases at V and 3 bases at J, with 19 bases between the two ends. This CDR3 region has 15 residues. CDR3 protein: CASTQQGPSSYEQYF. The CDR3 DNA reads as TGTGCCAGCACACAACAGGGTCCGTCGAGCTACGAGCAGTACTTC.

This clonotype was counted at least ten times. The chain has TRBV12-3 or TRBV12-4 and TRBJ2-7; 9 bases are a match to TRBD2. The length of the CDR3 is 15 residues. The J segment lost 4 bases and the V segment lost 5 bases, leaving 9 bases of the junction unmatched. The CDR3 loop reads CASSPGAGGSYEQYF. Here the CDR3 DNA reads TGTGCCAGCAGTCCGGGCGCGGGAGGGTCTTACGAGCAGTACTTC.

V usage is TRBV20-1 and J usage is TRBJ2-7; 10 nucleotides agree with TRBD1. Germline-derived CDR1 and CDR2 are DFQATT and SNEGSKA (reference sequence). CDR3 length: 14 residues. V lost 3 bases to trimming and J lost 2 bases; unmatched junction nucleotides: 4. Written as DNA, the CDR3 is TGCAGTGCTAGCGGGGACAGGGGAACCTACGAGCAGTACTTC. The encoded protein is CSASGDRGTYEQYF.

This clonotype was seen only a few times. J is TRBJ1-5 and V is TRBV28; possibly TRBD1 for D (5 bases). Germline V gene lookup returns CDR1 MDHEN and CDR2 SYDVKM. Trimming stripped 4 bases from V and 9 bases from J, with 19 bases between. The CDR3 extends over 15 amino acids. Written as DNA, the CDR3 is TGTGCCAGCAGTTCCCCCTGGGGCAGCAAAAGGCCCCAGCATTTT. This encodes CASSSPWGSKRPQHF.

This clonotype was recorded only once. Just one base apart from a much larger clone, this may be a read error. The rearrangement uses TRBV15 and TRBJ1-1, with unresolved D. CDR3 length equals 14 residues. Per germline, CDR1 LNHNV and CDR2 YYDKDF (reference sequence). The CDR3, as DNA: TGTGCCACCAGCAGAGTGAGAAGAAACACTGAAGCTTCCTTT. Residues: CATSRVRRNTEASF.

This clonotype was detected a few times. The V call is TRBV24-1, the J call TRBJ1-1, with D possibly TRBD1 on 6 matching bases. Trimming pared 5 bases from V and 6 bases from J, leaving 24 bases between. The CDR3 is 17 residues long. In germline, CDR1 is KGHDR, CDR2 SFDVKD. The CDR3 reads CATSASGSGTPVSEAFF. DNA of the CDR3: TGTGCCACCAGTGCAAGTGGTTCGGGGACACCGGTTTCTGAAGCTTTCTTT.

This clonotype came up a few times. The gene calls are TRBV12-3 or TRBV12-4 and TRBJ2-5; possible D gene TRBD2, 6 bases. The CDR3 has 14 amino acids. V shed 3 bases and J shed 2 bases, with 10 bases lying between them. The CDR3 region has the DNA TGTGCCAGCAGTTTCCCTAGCGAGCAAGAGACCCAGTACTTC. Its translation: CASSFPSEQETQYF.

Concerning this clonotype: A read error is possible here, since a much larger clone lies one base away. The chain links TRBV5-1 to TRBJ1-4, with 7 bases lining up with TRBD1. CDR3 length: 16 residues. Germline CDR1 and CDR2: SGHRS and YFSETQ. CDR3 sequence (DNA): TGCGCCAGCAGCTTAACTCCGGGACAGCATAATGAAAAACCGTTTTTT. Translating it yields CASSLTPGQHNEKPFF.

This clonotype has only a few counts. J is TRBJ2-1 and V is TRBV7-3; possible D gene TRBD1, 6 bases. The V end lost 6 bases, the J end lost 9 bases, and 15 bases lay between the germline ends. The CDR3 sequence is 13 residues long. Germline-derived CDR1 and CDR2 are SGHTA and FQGTGA. As DNA, the CDR3 is TGTGCCAGCAGTTCAAATAGGGGGAGTGAGCAGTTCTTC. This sequence encodes CASSSNRGSEQFF.

This clonotype occurred many times. V usage is TRBV7-9 and J usage is TRBJ2-7; no definite D call. V was pared by 1 base and J by 4 bases, with 5 bases between. This CDR3 comprises 12 residues. The germline CDR1 and CDR2 sequences are SEHNR and FQNEAQ (reference sequence). Here the CDR3 reads CASSLVLYEQYF. As DNA, the CDR3 is TGTGCCAGCAGCTTAGTTCTTTACGAGCAGTACTTC.